This TCR beta chain comes out of a study of metastatic and nonmetastatic thyroid tumors. General study results and limits: A significant increase in TCR beta diversity was reportedly seen in malignant thyroid tumors relative to benign nodules, in blood and tumor.

Thyroid surgery was performed in patients who had received no treatment beforehand. V lost 6 bases to trimming and J lost 1 base, with 16 bases between them. Germline V lookup: CDR1 DFQATT, CDR2 SNEGSKA (reference sequence). This CDR3 comprises 14 residues. Original methodology: The authors used CDR3 differences across clinicopathological groups to build a distant-metastasis classifier for papillary thyroid cancer. TCRdb re-processed the PCR reads through MiXCR. Clone size and V and J calls follow TCRdb, not the original study. The table lists over 11,000 clones, around a quarter of them singletons. Turning to this clone: Its target is not known.

The V gene is TRBV20-1, the J gene TRBJ2-7, with D possibly being TRBD2 (6 bases). The sample taken for sequencing was blood. This receptor was obtained from a female donor with papillary thyroid cancer or a benign thyroid nodule (not recorded which). Some clones in this sample may be carry-over from other donors' samples. DNA for the CDR3: TGCAGTGCAACGGGGGAAAGTGGGTCCTACGAGCAGTACTTC. Translation gives CSATGESGSYEQYF.